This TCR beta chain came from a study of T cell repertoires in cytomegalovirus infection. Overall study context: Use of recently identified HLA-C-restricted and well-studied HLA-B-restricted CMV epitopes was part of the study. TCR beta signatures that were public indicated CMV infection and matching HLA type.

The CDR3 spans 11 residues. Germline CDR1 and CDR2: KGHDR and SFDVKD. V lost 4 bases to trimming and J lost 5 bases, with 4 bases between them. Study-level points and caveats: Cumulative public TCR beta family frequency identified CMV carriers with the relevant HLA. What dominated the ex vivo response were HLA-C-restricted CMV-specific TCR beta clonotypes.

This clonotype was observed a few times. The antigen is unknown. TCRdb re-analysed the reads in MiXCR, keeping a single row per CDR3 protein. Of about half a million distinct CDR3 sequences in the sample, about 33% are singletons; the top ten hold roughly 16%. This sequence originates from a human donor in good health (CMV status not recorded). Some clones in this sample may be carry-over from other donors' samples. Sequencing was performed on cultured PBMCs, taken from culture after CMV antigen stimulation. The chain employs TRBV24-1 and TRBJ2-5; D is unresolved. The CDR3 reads CATSEMETQYF. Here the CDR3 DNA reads TGTGCCACCAGTGAAATGGAGACCCAGTACTTC.